Listed below are T cell receptor beta chains from one sample, sequenced in a study of blood T cell repertoires in COVID-19. The assay was immunoSEQ multiplex PCR, and TCRdb's table has in-frame clones only and misses some. The repertoire includes nearly 45,000 clones, roughly four fifths of them detected once, and about 14% sits in the top ten. Sequenced sample: peripheral blood. The receptors shown here come from a human donor in a cohort sampled during active COVID-19. CDR3s include the opening cysteine and the closing phenylalanine or tryptophan. A D gene is named only where the DNA matches it firmly. Size is stated for part of the rows, as once, few or many counts, or as a class when the clone is expanded.

>.|once|TRBJ1-1|TRBV11-2
CASSPTDRNTEAFF
TGTGCCAGCAGCCCAACGGACAGAAACACTGAAGCTTTCTTT
>TRBD2|.|TRBJ2-1|TRBV14
CASSQLAGLYYNEQFF
TGTGCCAGCAGCCAACTAGCGGGCCTATATTACAATGAGCAGTTCTTC
>.|few|TRBJ2-2|TRBV7-9
CASSVYRDGGELFF
TGTGCCAGCAGCGTATACAGGGACGGCGGGGAGCTGTTTTTT
>.|.|TRBJ1-2|TRBV9
CASSVDSANYGYTF
TGTGCCAGCAGCGTAGACAGTGCTAACTATGGCTACACCTTC
>TRBD1|.|TRBJ2-1|TRBV7-6
CASSSGQAYNEQFF
TGTGCCAGCAGCTCGGGACAGGCATACAATGAGCAGTTCTTC
>TRBD2|.|TRBJ2-7|TRBV7-6
CASSQGLAESYEQYF
TGTGCCAGCAGCCAGGGACTAGCGGAATCCTACGAGCAGTACTTC
>TRBD2|few|TRBJ2-1|TRBV4-2
CASSRAGEHNEQFF
TGTGCCAGCAGCCGGGCGGGAGAGCACAATGAGCAGTTCTTC
>TRBD2|.|TRBJ2-7|TRBV4-3
CASSDSGSSYEQYF
TGCGCCAGCAGCGATAGCGGGAGCTCCTACGAGCAGTACTTC
>TRBD1|.|TRBJ2-1|TRBV11-3
CASSSRTGDYNEQFF
TGTGCCAGCAGCTCCCGGACAGGAGATTACAATGAGCAGTTCTTC
>.|.|TRBJ2-3|TRBV25-1
CASTTGGSAGGDTQYF
TGTGCCAGCACCACAGGGGGCAGTGCGGGAGGAGATACGCAGTATTTT
>TRBD2|.|TRBJ2-5|TRBV5-1
CASSSILAGQETQYF
TGCGCCAGCAGCTCGATATTAGCGGGGCAAGAGACCCAGTACTTC
>.|once|TRBJ2-1|TRBV4-1
CASSQDRAAATYNEQFF
TGCGCCAGCAGCCAAGATCGAGCAGCGGCCACCTACAATGAGCAGTTCTTC
>.|.|TRBJ1-2|TRBV6-6
CASSAPAGNYGYTF
TGTGCCAGCAGTGCGCCCGCGGGTAACTATGGCTACACCTTC
>.|.|TRBJ2-5|TRBV5-4
CASTSDGGKETQYF
TGTGCCAGCACATCCGACGGGGGTAAGGAGACCCAGTACTTC
>.|once|TRBJ1-2|TRBV11-2
CASRPIRDSYGYTF
TGTGCCAGCAGACCCATCCGGGACTCGTATGGCTACACCTTC
>.|.|TRBJ1-5|TRBV5-5
CASSLGQGKPQHF
TGTGCCAGCAGCTTGGGGCAGGGGAAGCCCCAGCATTTT
>TRBD2|.|TRBJ2-5|TRBV4-3
CASSQQTGGETQYF
TGCGCCAGCAGCCAACAAACGGGGGGAGAGACCCAGTACTTC
>TRBD1|few|TRBJ2-7|TRBV5-5
CASSLGQGAGYEQYF
TGTGCCAGCAGCTTGGGTCAGGGGGCGGGGTACGAGCAGTACTTC
>TRBD2|.|TRBJ2-7|TRBV5-5
CASSWVVGREASEQYF
TGTGCCAGCAGCTGGGTGGTTGGGCGGGAGGCCTCCGAGCAGTACTTC
>TRBD1|.|TRBJ1-5|TRBV24-1
CATSDPGQINQPQHF
TGTGCCACCAGTGACCCGGGACAGATAAACCAGCCCCAGCATTTT
>TRBD1|.|TRBJ1-2|TRBV6-5
CASSMGQGAGYTF
TGTGCCAGCAGTATGGGACAGGGGGCGGGCTACACCTTC
>TRBD1|.|TRBJ2-4|TRBV24-1
CATSDGQGKNIQYF
TGTGCCACCAGTGATGGACAGGGTAAAAACATTCAGTACTTC
>.|.|TRBJ1-3|TRBV6-2/TRBV6-3
CASSYPLRNTIYF
TGTGCCAGCAGTTACCCCCTTAGAAACACCATATATTTT
>TRBD2|.|TRBJ2-1|TRBV5-1
CASSLGNAGGSYNEQFF
TGCGCCAGCAGCTTGGGCAATGCGGGAGGGTCCTACAATGAGCAGTTCTTC
>.|.|TRBJ2-7|TRBV5-1
CASSLGTNSYEQYF
TGCGCCAGCAGCTTAGGGACAAATTCCTACGAGCAGTACTTC
>.|few|TRBJ2-3|TRBV11-3
CASSLGLGPADTQYF
TGTGCCAGCAGCTTAGGACTAGGACCCGCAGATACGCAGTATTTT